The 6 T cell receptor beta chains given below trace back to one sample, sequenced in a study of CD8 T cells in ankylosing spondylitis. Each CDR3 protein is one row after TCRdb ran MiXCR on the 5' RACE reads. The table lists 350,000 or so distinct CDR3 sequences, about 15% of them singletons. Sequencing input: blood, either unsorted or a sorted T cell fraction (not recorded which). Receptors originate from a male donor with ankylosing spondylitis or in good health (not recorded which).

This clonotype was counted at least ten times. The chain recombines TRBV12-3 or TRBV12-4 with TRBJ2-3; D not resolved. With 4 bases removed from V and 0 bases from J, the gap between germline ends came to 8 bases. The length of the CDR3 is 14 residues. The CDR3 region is CASSSTVSTDTQYF. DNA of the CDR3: TGTGCCAGCAGTTCCACAGTTAGCACAGATACGCAGTATTTT.

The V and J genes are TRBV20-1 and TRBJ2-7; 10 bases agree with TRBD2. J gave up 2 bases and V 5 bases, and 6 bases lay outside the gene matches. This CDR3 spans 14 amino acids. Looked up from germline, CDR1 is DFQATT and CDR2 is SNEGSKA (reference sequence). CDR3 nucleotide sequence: TGCAGTGCTGCGGGGACTAGCGTAACCTACGAGCAGTACTTC. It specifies CSAAGTSVTYEQYF.

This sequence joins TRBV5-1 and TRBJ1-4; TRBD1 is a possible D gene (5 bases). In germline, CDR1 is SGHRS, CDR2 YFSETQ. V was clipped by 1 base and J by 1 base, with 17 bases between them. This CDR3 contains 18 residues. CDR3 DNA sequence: TGCGCCAGCAGCTTGTCCATCGGGGGGACCATAACTAATGAAAAACTGTTTTTT. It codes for CASSLSIGGTITNEKLFF.

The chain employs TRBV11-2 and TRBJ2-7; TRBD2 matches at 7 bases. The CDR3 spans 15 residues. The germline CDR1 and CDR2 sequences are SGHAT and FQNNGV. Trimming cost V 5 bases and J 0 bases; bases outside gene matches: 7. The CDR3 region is CASSKGGIDSYEQYF. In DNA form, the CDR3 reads TGTGCCAGCAGCAAGGGAGGGATCGACTCCTACGAGCAGTACTTC. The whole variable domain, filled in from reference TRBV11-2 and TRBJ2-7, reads EAGVAQSPRYKIIEKRQSVAFWCNPISGHATLYWYQQILGQGPKLLIQFQNNGVVDDSQLPKDRFSAERLKGVDSTLKIQPAKLEDSAVYLCASSKGGIDSYEQYFGPGTRLTVT.

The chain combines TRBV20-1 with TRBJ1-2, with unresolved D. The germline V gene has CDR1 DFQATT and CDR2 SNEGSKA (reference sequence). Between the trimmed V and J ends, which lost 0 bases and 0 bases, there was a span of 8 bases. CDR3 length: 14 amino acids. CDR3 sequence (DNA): TGCAGTGCTAGAGAAATAGGAACTAACTATGGCTACACCTTC. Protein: CSAREIGTNYGYTF.

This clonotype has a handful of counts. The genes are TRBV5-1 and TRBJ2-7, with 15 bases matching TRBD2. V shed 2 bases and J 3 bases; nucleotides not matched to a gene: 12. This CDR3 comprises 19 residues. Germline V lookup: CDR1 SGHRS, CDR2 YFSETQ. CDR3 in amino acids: CASSFPGTSGRPSLYEQYF. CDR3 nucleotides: TGCGCCAGCAGCTTCCCCGGGACTAGCGGGAGGCCGTCCCTCTACGAGCAGTACTTC.